A single count supports the clone carrying this T cell receptor (beta chain). This CDR3 is 15 amino acids long. Trimming stripped 4 bases from V and 3 bases from J, with 15 bases between. CDR1 LGHDT and CDR2 YNNKEL come from the germline V gene (reference sequence). The record originates from a study of blood T cell repertoires in COVID-19. Study background: Sites in the United States, Italy and Spain provided acute and convalescent COVID-19 samples. From T cells, B-cell-depleted T cells, or PBMCs came the material, which was cDNA or gDNA.

Under the authors' procedure: By means of reference gene primer amplification, nucleated cell counts were estimated. The protocol was immunoSEQ multiplex PCR, while the TCRdb copy is restricted to in-frame clones and leaves out a portion. That table supplies the V and J calls and clone size; D and trimming were determined from the DNA. The sample includes 240,000 or so clones, more than 70% seen only once; the top ten take 9% to 15%. The material sequenced was peripheral blood. The receptor was isolated from a man at least 80 years old with acute or convalescent COVID-19. The chain recombines TRBV3-1 (or the pseudogene TRBV3-2) with TRBJ1-1, with D unclear. The CDR3 region is CASSRPGGWDTEAFF. CDR3 DNA: TGTGCCAGCAGCCGTCCCGGCGGCTGGGACACTGAAGCTTTCTTT.